The rows below give T cell receptor beta chains drawn from one sample of a study of T-cell memory formation after mild COVID-19. In TCRdb, the 5' RACE reads were re-called with MiXCR into one record per CDR3 protein. The data contain around 200,000 distinct CDR3 sequences, approximately 17% of them seen just once; the ten biggest clones take up roughly 4%. The sequenced sample was PBMCs or a T cell subset sorted from them (not recorded which). All receptors come from a man younger than 35 who had mild COVID-19 (a few samples of this study predate the infection). Cell type and time point are not known. Each CDR3 is given with its conserved first and last residue. The D gene is left open where the match is weak. Part of the rows lack a size; the others show once, few, many or a class for expanded clones.

J,size,D,V,CDR3,DNA
TRBJ2-1,NA,TRBD1,TRBV4-1,CASSPTQDRVWEQFF,TGCGCCAGCAGCCCTACCCAGGACAGGGTGTGGGAGCAGTTCTTC
TRBJ1-3,many,NA,TRBV5-1,CASSPDRQGDSGNTIYF,TGCGCCAGCAGCCCCGACCGACAAGGCGACTCTGGAAACACCATATATTTT
TRBJ2-7,NA,NA,TRBV3-1,CASSLTRGGYEQYF,TGTGCCAGCAGCCTCACCAGGGGTGGCTACGAGCAGTACTTC
TRBJ1-5,few,NA,TRBV12-3/TRBV12-4,CASSLERGQPQHF,TGTGCCAGCAGTTTAGAGCGGGGTCAGCCCCAGCATTTT
TRBJ1-2,once,NA,TRBV2,CASRGPGDYGYTF,TGTGCCAGCAGGGGCCCAGGGGACTATGGCTACACCTTC
TRBJ2-1,NA,TRBD2,TRBV6-5,CASNPPGLAGEVEQFF,TGTGCCAGCAACCCACCGGGACTAGCGGGGGAGGTTGAGCAGTTCTTC
TRBJ1-6,NA,NA,TRBV9,CASSGGSSYNSPLHF,TGTGCCAGCAGCGGGGGAAGCTCCTATAATTCACCCCTCCACTTT
TRBJ1-2,NA,NA,TRBV7-2,CASSPRPGTPVYGYTF,TGTGCCAGCAGCCCGCGACCCGGGACACCTGTCTATGGCTACACCTTC
TRBJ2-7,few,NA,TRBV20-1,CSAWDSTYEQYF,TGCAGTGCTTGGGACTCCACCTACGAGCAGTACTTC
TRBJ1-1,NA,TRBD1,TRBV7-9,CASSLRQGGETEAFF,TGTGCCAGCAGCTTGAGACAGGGGGGTGAAACTGAAGCTTTCTTT
TRBJ1-3,NA,NA,TRBV5-1,CASSLVPQAGNTIYF,TGCGCCAGCAGCTTGGTCCCCCAGGCAGGAAACACCATATATTTT
TRBJ1-1,few,NA,TRBV29-1,CSVRPVGLNTEAFF,TGCAGCGTCCGGCCGGTGGGGCTGAACACTGAAGCTTTCTTT
TRBJ2-3,many,TRBD1,TRBV29-1,CSVTDRGPTDTQYF,TGCAGCGTTACCGACAGGGGGCCGACAGATACGCAGTATTTT
TRBJ1-4,NA,TRBD1,TRBV2,CASRQQGGTEKLFF,TGTGCCAGCAGACAACAGGGGGGGACTGAAAAACTGTTTTTT
TRBJ2-4,few,NA,TRBV12-3/TRBV12-4,CASRPPGPRSNIQYF,TGTGCCAGCAGGCCCCCGGGGCCCCGTTCAAACATTCAGTACTTC